This T cell receptor beta chain appears in the sequencing data of a study of metastatic and nonmetastatic thyroid tumors. This clone was seen a few times. Among the patients, none had received any treatment before thyroid surgery. The V and J ends lost 3 bases and 7 bases respectively, with 18 bases between them. This CDR3 has 15 amino acids. From germline, CDR1 is MNHNS and CDR2 SASEGT. TCRdb re-analyzed the PCR reads through MiXCR. The sample includes around 7,000 clones, around 34% seen only once; the top ten take around 33%. The chain combines TRBV6-1 with TRBJ1-1; maybe TRBD1 (6 bases). Material: adjacent normal tissue. This receptor was taken from a female donor with papillary thyroid cancer or a benign thyroid nodule (not recorded which). Some clones in this sample may be carry-over from other donors' samples. For the CDR3, the DNA is TGTGCCAGCAGTGACGGCCCCGGACAGTACAATGAAGCTTTCTTT. As protein: CASSDGPGQYNEAFF.